The rows below give T cell receptor beta chains drawn from one sample of a study of CD8 T cells in Susac syndrome. Each CDR3 protein gets one entry after TCRdb re-called the immunoSEQ multiplex PCR reads with MiXCR. Among fewer than 150,000 distinct CDR3 sequences listed, about 96% were seen once. Sequencing was performed on CD4+ T cells from PBMCs. These receptors all come from a human donor in good health. The CDR3 runs from the conserved cysteine through the conserved F or W. D genes are given only for firm matches. Size is omitted from some rows. Given values are once, few, many or a class for expanded clones.

TRBJ2-5 14 NA TRBV4-1 NA TGCGCCAGCAGCCAAGGGCACTCTTTAGAGACCCAGTACTTC CASSQGHSLETQYF
TRBJ2-2 17 TRBD2 TRBV30 NA TGTGCCTGGAGTGCCCTTCGGACTAGTCGGGGTACCGGGGAGCTGTTTTTT CAWSALRTSRGTGELFF
TRBJ2-3 15 NA TRBV5-1 NA TGCGCCAGCAGCTTCGGGGATTGGAGCGCAGATACGCAGTATTTT CASSFGDWSADTQYF
TRBJ2-1 13 TRBD1 TRBV5-4 NA TGTGCCAGCACCCAGGGGGCTAACAATGAGCAGTTCTTC CASTQGANNEQFF
TRBJ1-1 16 NA TRBV5-8 NA TGTGCCAGCAGCTTGGGTCAGACGCAAATGAACACTGAAGCTTTCTTT CASSLGQTQMNTEAFF
TRBJ2-3 15 NA TRBV6-5 NA TGTGCCAGCGAACCTTTAGACCTCCGCACAGATACGCAGTATTTT CASEPLDLRTDTQYF
TRBJ1-1 13 TRBD1 TRBV29-1 NA TGCAGCGTTACTGACAGGGGGCATACTGAAGCTTTCTTT CSVTDRGHTEAFF
TRBJ1-4 16 NA TRBV19 NA TGTGCCAGTAGTCTCGAAGGGGGGCCAACTAATGAAAAACTGTTTTTT CASSLEGGPTNEKLFF
TRBJ2-7 14 TRBD2 TRBV10-3 NA TGTGCCATCAGTAGCGGGGGGAACTCCTACGAGCAGTACTTC CAISSGGNSYEQYF
TRBJ2-5 13 TRBD2 TRBV29-1 NA TGCAGCGTTGAAGCGATATCGGGGGGGACCCAGTACTTC CSVEAISGGTQYF
TRBJ1-6 15 TRBD1 TRBV7-9 NA TGTGCCAGCAGCGCGTCCGGGACAGGGAGATCACCCCTCCACTTT CASSASGTGRSPLHF
TRBJ1-4 15 TRBD1 TRBV19 NA TGTGCCAGTAGTATGACCGGGACAGGGGTTGAAAAACTGTTTTTT CASSMTGTGVEKLFF
TRBJ2-3 13 NA TRBV13 NA TGTGCCAGCAGCTTAGATCGAGGAGATACGCAGTATTTT CASSLDRGDTQYF
TRBJ1-5 12 NA TRBV29-1 NA TGCAGCGTAAAGGACGGGAATCAGCCCCAGCATTTT CSVKDGNQPQHF
TRBJ2-7 12 NA TRBV29-1 NA TGCAGCGTTAACAGCCGAACCTACGAGCAGTACTTC CSVNSRTYEQYF
TRBJ1-5 14 TRBD1 TRBV5-1 NA TGCGCCAGCAGCCTGACAGGGGGCCAACAGCCCCAGCATTTT CASSLTGGQQPQHF
TRBJ2-5 13 TRBD1 TRBV28 NA TGTGCCAGCAGCGGGACAGGGATAAAGACCCAGTACTTC CASSGTGIKTQYF
TRBJ1-2 17 NA TRBV10-3 NA TGTGCCACGGCAAAGGACGCCACACAGGGAAAGGAGAATGGCTACACCTTC CATAKDATQGKENGYTF
TRBJ2-2 14 NA TRBV5-1 NA TGCGCCAGCAGCTTGAATAGGGACACCGGGGAGCTGTTTTTT CASSLNRDTGELFF
TRBJ2-2 15 TRBD2 TRBV5-1 NA TGCGCCAGCAGCGACAAGCGGGAGGAAATCGGGGAGCTGTTTTTT CASSDKREEIGELFF
TRBJ2-1 14 TRBD2 TRBV18 NA TGTGCCAGCTCACTAGCGGGAGGATACAATGAGCAGTTCTTC CASSLAGGYNEQFF
TRBJ2-5 13 NA TRBV3-1 NA TGTGCCAGCAGCCAAGGCGCCTTAGAGACCCAGTACTTC CASSQGALETQYF
TRBJ2-7 13 NA TRBV5-6 once TGTGCCAGCAGCACCTGGTCCGCCTACGAGCAGTACTTC CASSTWSAYEQYF
TRBJ2-7 15 TRBD2 TRBV7-2 NA TGTGCCAGCAGTCTGAGCGGGGGGAGCTCCTACGAGCAGTACTTC CASSLSGGSSYEQYF
TRBJ1-5 13 NA TRBV10-3 NA TGTGCCACAATGGGGGGCATCAATCAGCCCCAGCATTTT CATMGGINQPQHF
TRBJ2-1 14 TRBD1 TRBV24-1 NA TGTGCCACCAACTCCGGACAGGGTGTGCATGAGCAGTTCTTC CATNSGQGVHEQFF
TRBJ1-1 15 TRBD1 TRBV5-1 NA TGCGCCAGCAGCTTGGCCGGGGGACAGGACACTGAAGCTTTCTTT CASSLAGGQDTEAFF
TRBJ1-5 14 NA TRBV19 NA TGTGCCAGTAGTATAGCTCAGGTAGGACAGCCCCAGCATTTT CASSIAQVGQPQHF
TRBJ1-1 14 NA TRBV18 NA TGTGCCAGCTCAACCAGACAGGAGAACACTGAAGCTTTCTTT CASSTRQENTEAFF
TRBJ2-7 12 NA TRBV28 NA TGTGCCAGCACCGACCGGTATTACGAGCAGTACTTC CASTDRYYEQYF
TRBJ2-7 13 NA TRBV12-3/TRBV12-4 once TGTGCCAGCAGAGCCGGGTCCACCTACGAGCAGTACTTC CASRAGSTYEQYF
TRBJ2-7 16 NA TRBV25-1 NA TGTGCCAGCAGTGAGCGGGGCACGGGGAAGATCTACGAGCAGTACTTC CASSERGTGKIYEQYF
TRBJ2-5 14 TRBD2 TRBV6-2/TRBV6-3 NA TGTGCCAGCAGTTACCCCAGCGGGGGAGAGACCCAGTACTTC CASSYPSGGETQYF
TRBJ1-4 13 NA TRBV28 NA TGTGCCATTCGACGTACAACTAATGAAAAACTGTTTTTT CAIRRTTNEKLFF
TRBJ2-1 15 NA TRBV7-2 NA TGTGCCAGCAGCTTAAACAGACCCACTTACAATGAGCAGTTCTTC CASSLNRPTYNEQFF
TRBJ2-7 15 NA TRBV24-1 NA TGTGCCACCAGTGACCCCGGGAAGAGCTCCTACGAGCAGTACTTC CATSDPGKSSYEQYF
TRBJ2-4 17 NA TRBV3-1 NA TGTGCCAGCAGCCAGAACTCCCGCAGACTAGCCAAAAACATTCAGTACTTC CASSQNSRRLAKNIQYF
TRBJ1-1 13 TRBD1 TRBV29-1 once TGCAGCGGCTGGGACAGGGCGATCACTGAAGCTTTCTTT CSGWDRAITEAFF
TRBJ2-1 13 NA TRBV19 NA TGTGCCAGTAGTGGGTACCCTACAAGTGAGCAGTTCTTC CASSGYPTSEQFF
TRBJ2-1 15 TRBD1 TRBV2 once TGTGCCAGCACCCAGGACAGGGCGGGTGGCAATGAGCAGTTCTTC CASTQDRAGGNEQFF
TRBJ2-3 13 NA TRBV30 NA TGTGCCTGGAGTGTAGGGGGGCCAGATACGCAGTATTTT CAWSVGGPDTQYF
TRBJ2-1 17 TRBD2 TRBV27 NA TGTGCCAGCAGTTTATTTGGCGGGAGGAGTTTGGACAATGAGCAGTTCTTC CASSLFGGRSLDNEQFF
TRBJ2-7 16 TRBD2 TRBV4-2 NA TGTGCCAGCAGCCAAAACTCCCTGGGCGGGAGAAACGAGCAGTACTTC CASSQNSLGGRNEQYF
TRBJ2-1 12 TRBD1 TRBV5-1 once TGCGCCAGCAGCTCTACAGGGGATGAGCAGTTCTTC CASSSTGDEQFF
TRBJ1-2 15 NA TRBV7-9 NA TGTGCCAGCAGCTCTCACAGGGACTCTAACTATGGCTACACCTTC CASSSHRDSNYGYTF
TRBJ2-7 15 TRBD2 TRBV6-5 NA TGTGCCAGCAGTGGCGGGGGGGCTGCATCCTACGAGCAGTACTTC CASSGGGAASYEQYF
TRBJ2-1 14 TRBD2 TRBV20-1 NA TGCAGTGCTAGGAGCGGGACGGGCGTCTGGGAGCAGTTCTTC CSARSGTGVWEQFF